This TCR beta chain was sequenced in a study of blood T cell repertoires in COVID-19. The wider study: COVID-19 samples, acute and convalescent, were from the United States, Italy and Spain.

The table came from immunoSEQ multiplex PCR; TCRdb's copy has only in-frame clones and leaves some out. The sample holds around 260,000 clones, approximately 88% seen once. CDR1 SGHNT and CDR2 YENEEA come from the germline V gene. The V end lost 4 bases, the J end lost 6 bases, and 16 bases lay between the germline ends. The CDR3 sequence is 15 residues long. This chain joins TRBV11-3 and TRBJ2-1; TRBD1 might be the D (7 bases). The receptor was isolated from a middle-aged woman who had recovered from COVID-19. Sequenced: peripheral blood. The CDR3 DNA reads TGTGCCAGCAGCTCAGGGGGGACAGAACCCAATGAGCAGTTCTTC. Amino acid sequence: CASSSGGTEPNEQFF. Together with reference TRBV11-3 and TRBJ2-1, the CDR3 gives the full variable domain: EAGVVQSPRYKIIEKKQPVAFWCNPISGHNTLYWYLQNLGQGPELLIRYENEEAVDDSQLPKDRFSAERLKGVDSTLKIQPAELGDSAVYLCASSSGGTEPNEQFFGPGTRLTVL.